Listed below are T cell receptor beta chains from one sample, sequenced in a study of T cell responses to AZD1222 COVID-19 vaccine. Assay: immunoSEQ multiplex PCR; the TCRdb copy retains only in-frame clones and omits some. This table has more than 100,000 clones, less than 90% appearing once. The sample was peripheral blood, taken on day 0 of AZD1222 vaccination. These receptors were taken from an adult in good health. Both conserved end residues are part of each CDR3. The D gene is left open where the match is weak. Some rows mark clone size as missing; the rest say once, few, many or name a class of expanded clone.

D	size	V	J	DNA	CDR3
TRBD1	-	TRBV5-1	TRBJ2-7	TGCGCCAGCAGCTTACAGGGGACCTCCTACGAGCAGTACTTC	CASSLQGTSYEQYF
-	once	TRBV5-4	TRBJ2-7	TGTGCCAGCAGCCCGGACCTGGGCTACGAGCAGTACTTC	CASSPDLGYEQYF
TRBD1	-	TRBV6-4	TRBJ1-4	TGTGCCAGCAGTGATTCTCGACAGGGTTCGGGGGAAAAACTGTTTTTT	CASSDSRQGSGEKLFF
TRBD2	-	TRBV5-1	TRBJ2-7	TGCGCCAGCAGCTTGGAGGGCGGGAGCTTTTCCTACGAGCAGTACTTC	CASSLEGGSFSYEQYF
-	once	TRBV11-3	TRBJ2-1	TGTGCCAGCAGCCGAGCGTCCTACAATGAGCAGTTCTTC	CASSRASYNEQFF
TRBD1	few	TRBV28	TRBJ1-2	TGTGCCAGCAGTTTATACAGGGGGAGCTATGGCTACACCTTC	CASSLYRGSYGYTF
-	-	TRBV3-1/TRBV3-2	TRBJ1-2	TGTGCCAGCAGCCAAGGAGGGGGAGTGCGTGGCTACACCTTC	CASSQGGGVRGYTF
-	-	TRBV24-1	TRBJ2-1	TGTGCCACCAGTGACTCTAACACCCTCGAGCAGTTCTTC	CATSDSNTLEQFF
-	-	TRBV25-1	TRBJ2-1	TGTGCCAGCAGTGAACCCGGGTTAGCGGACAATGAGCAGTTCTTC	CASSEPGLADNEQFF
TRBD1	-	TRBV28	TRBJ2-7	TGTGCCAGCAGTTTTTCCCAAGGGGGGACAGGGACCTACGAGCAGTACTTC	CASSFSQGGTGTYEQYF
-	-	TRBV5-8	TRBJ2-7	TGTGCCAGCAGCTTGGAGGGTAATCGCCATGGGTCCGAGCAGTACTTC	CASSLEGNRHGSEQYF
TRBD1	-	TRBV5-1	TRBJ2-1	TGCGCCAGCAGCTTGGCTCCGACAGGGGGCTCGAATGAGCAGTTCTTC	CASSLAPTGGSNEQFF
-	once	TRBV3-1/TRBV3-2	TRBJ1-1	TGTGCCAGCAGCCAAGATCGAAGCACAAGCCCTTTCTTT	CASSQDRSTSPFF
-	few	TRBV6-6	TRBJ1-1	TGTGCCAGCAGTTACGCGAACACTGAAGCTTTCTTT	CASSYANTEAFF
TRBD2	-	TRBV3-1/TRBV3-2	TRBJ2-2	TGTGCCAGCAGCCCCCGACTAGCGGGAGAAACCGGGGAGCTGTTTTTT	CASSPRLAGETGELFF
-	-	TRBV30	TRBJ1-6	TGTGCCTGGAGTGTGTCAGTGACCTATAATTCACCCCTCCACTTT	CAWSVSVTYNSPLHF
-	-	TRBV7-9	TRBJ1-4	TGTGCCAGCAGCTTAGGAGGGCTCGGGAATGAAAAACTGTTTTTT	CASSLGGLGNEKLFF
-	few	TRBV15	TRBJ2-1	TGTGCCACCAGCAGAACACTAAACAACAATGAGCAGTTCTTC	CATSRTLNNNEQFF
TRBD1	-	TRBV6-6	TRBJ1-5	TGTGCCAGCAGTCCTGGACAGGGTGGGAATAGCAATCAGCCCCAGCATTTT	CASSPGQGGNSNQPQHF
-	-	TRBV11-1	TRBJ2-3	TGTGCCAGCAGCCCGTCGCTAGGTGGGGGAACAGATACGCAGTATTTT	CASSPSLGGGTDTQYF
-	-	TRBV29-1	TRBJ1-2	TGCAGCGTTGCAGGAGGACCGACCTATGGCTACACCTTC	CSVAGGPTYGYTF
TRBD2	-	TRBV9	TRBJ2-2	TGTGCCAGCAGCGTGGCTGCGGGAGGCACCGGGGAGCTGTTTTTT	CASSVAAGGTGELFF
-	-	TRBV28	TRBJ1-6	TGTGCCAGCAGCCCGGGCTCACCCCTCCACTTT	CASSPGSPLHF
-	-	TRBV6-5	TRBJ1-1	TGTGCCAGCAGTTACGGGGGAGGGAGCACTGAAGCTTTCTTT	CASSYGGGSTEAFF
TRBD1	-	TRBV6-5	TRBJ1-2	TGTGCCAGCAGCCAGGGACAGGGCGGGGGCTACACCTTC	CASSQGQGGGYTF
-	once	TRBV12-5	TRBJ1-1	TGTGCTAGTGGTTTGGGGGAGGAGGGAACTGAAGCTTTCTTT	CASGLGEEGTEAFF
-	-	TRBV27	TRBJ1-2	TGTGCCAGCAGTTTCGGGACTGCTAACTATGGCTACACCTTC	CASSFGTANYGYTF